The next 27 T cell receptor beta chains were all read from a single sample in a study of OX40 agonist ivuxolimab in advanced cancers. The library came from the immunoSEQ multiplex PCR assay. TCRdb provides this immuneACCESS table in a form limited to in-frame rearrangements. Some clones are lacking; in checked studies, under half of them reflect an unresolved V gene, and why the rest are absent is not known. Recorded for this sample are 30,000 to 40,000 clones; 70% to 85% of them occurred a single time. The ten largest clones capture more than 12% of the sample. Sequenced here: CD4+ or CD8+ T cells sorted from blood, sampled in a trial of the OX40 agonist ivuxolimab. These receptor sequences come from an adult with an advanced solid tumor such as melanoma, head and neck, liver or kidney cancer.

The chain carries TRBV7-3 and TRBJ1-1, with TRBD1 matching 7 bases. The germline V gene has CDR1 SGHTA and CDR2 FQGTGA. CDR3 length: 14 residues. Unmatched junction bases numbered 9, after V lost 6 bases and J lost 5 bases. DNA of the CDR3: TGTGCCAGCAGGCGACAGGGTGAGGGGACTGAAGCTTTCTTT. Translation: CASRRQGEGTEAFF.

The chain combines TRBV7-3 with TRBJ2-2; possible D gene TRBD1, 5 bases. Germline CDR1 and CDR2: SGHTA and FQGTGA. The CDR3 spans 14 residues. V lost 3 bases, J lost 1 base, and 6 bases lay in between. CDR3 sequence: CASSLQGNTGELFF. Written as DNA, the CDR3 is TGTGCCAGCAGCTTGCAGGGGAACACCGGGGAGCTGTTTTTT.

This clone was seen more than once but under ten times. The chain couples TRBV5-1 to TRBJ2-3; unclear D gene. Looked up from germline, CDR1 is SGHRS and CDR2 is YFSETQ. Deletions cut 1 base from V and 3 bases from J, with 6 bases between. The CDR3 covers 13 residues. The CDR3 nucleotides read TGCGCCAGCAGCTTGCTTATAACAGATACGCAGTATTTT. It translates to CASSLLITDTQYF.

The chain links TRBV28 to TRBJ2-3, with a weak D call TRBD2 (6 bases). The CDR3 totals 15 residues. Germline assignment: CDR1 MDHEN and CDR2 SYDVKM. V lost 0 bases and J 6 bases, leaving 13 bases between the germline ends. In nucleotides, the CDR3 is TGTGCCAGCAGTTTATGGTGGGGAAGCGGGGATACGCAGTATTTT. Protein sequence: CASSLWWGSGDTQYF.

The V call is TRBV6-1, the J call TRBJ2-7; 7 bases match TRBD1. Germline CDR1 and CDR2: MNHNS and SASEGT. V was clipped by 6 bases and J by 0 bases; unmatched bases: 8. This CDR3 region has 15 residues. As DNA, the CDR3 is TGTGCCAGCAGCAATACCGGGACAGCCTCCTACGAGCAGTACTTC. This sequence encodes CASSNTGTASYEQYF.

This rearrangement joins TRBV29-1 to TRBJ2-3; D perhaps matches TRBD2 (6 bases). The V and J ends lost 1 base and 2 bases respectively, with 13 bases between them. CDR3 length equals 15 residues. The germline CDR1 and CDR2 sequences are SQVTM and ANQGSEA. In DNA, the CDR3 is TGCAGCGTTGAAGCCTCGGGACTTTACACAGATACGCAGTATTTT. This encodes CSVEASGLYTDTQYF.

V is TRBV4-1 and J is TRBJ2-1, with unresolved D. This CDR3 is built from 13 residues. The V end lost 0 bases, the J end lost 2 bases, and 2 bases lay between the germline ends. Per germline, CDR1 MGHRA and CDR2 YSYEKL. CDR3 loop: CASSQDPYNEQFF. Here the CDR3 DNA reads TGCGCCAGCAGCCAAGATCCCTACAATGAGCAGTTCTTC.

In regard to this clone: Other nucleotide sequences from this sample produce the same CDR3. The gene calls are TRBV7-2 and TRBJ2-7; D unresolved. V was clipped by 2 bases and J by 1 base, with 3 bases between them. Germline CDR1 SGHTA, CDR2 FQGNSA. The CDR3 sequence is 12 residues long. The CDR3 coding sequence is TGTGCCAGCAGCTTAACGTCCTACGAGCAGTACTTC. Residues: CASSLTSYEQYF.

This sequence joins TRBV6-1 and TRBJ1-1, with 7 bases lining up with TRBD1. V lost 6 bases and J lost 4; bases outside the gene matches: 8. Germline V gives CDR1 MNHNS, CDR2 SASEGT. The CDR3 has 14 residues. Written as DNA, the CDR3 is TGTGCCAGCAGGACGACAGGGATTGCCACTGAAGCTTTCTTT. It codes for CASRTTGIATEAFF.

The chain couples TRBV7-3 to TRBJ2-6; 7 positions agree with TRBD1. Looked up from germline, CDR1 is SGHTA and CDR2 is FQGTGA. V gave up 5 bases and J gave up 4 bases; unmatched junction bases: 5. The CDR3 is 15 residues long. The CDR3 region has the DNA TGTGCCAGCAGCCCTCAGGGGGAGGGGGCCAACGTCCTGACTTTC. Translated: CASSPQGEGANVLTF. The full variable domain, its missing parts supplied by reference TRBV7-3 and TRBJ2-6, is GAGVSQTPSNKVTEKGKYVELRCDPISGHTALYWYRQSLGQGPEFLIYFQGTGAADDSGLPNDRFFAVRPEGSVSTLKIQRTERGDSAVYLCASSPQGEGANVLTFGAGSRLTVL.

V is TRBV10-2 and J is TRBJ2-2; D may be TRBD1 (5 bases). With 3 bases removed from V and 8 bases from J, the gap between germline ends came to 19 bases. Germline V gene lookup returns CDR1 WSHSY and CDR2 SAAADI. The CDR3 consists of 16 residues. The CDR3, as DNA: TGCGCCAGCAGTGAAGTGTGGGCAGGCAGGGCGGGGGAGCTGTTTTTT. It is translated as CASSEVWAGRAGELFF.

The chain carries TRBV19 and TRBJ1-5, with D perhaps TRBD1 (5 bases). The CDR3 consists of 16 residues. Trimming stripped 5 bases from V and 0 bases from J, with 14 bases between. Germline CDR1 LNHDA, CDR2 SQIVND (reference sequence). The CDR3 sequence: CASSGTGSYSNQPQHF. In DNA form, the CDR3 reads TGTGCCAGTAGTGGAACAGGTTCCTATAGCAATCAGCCCCAGCATTTT.

The genes are TRBV7-9 and TRBJ2-7; D gene unclear. V gave up 4 bases and J gave up 5 bases, with 9 bases separating them. Germline CDR1 reads SEHNR; CDR2 reads FQNEAQ (reference sequence). The CDR3 contains 12 residues. CDR3 in DNA: TGTGCCAGCAGCTACCGACCAGACGAGCAGTACTTC. Protein product: CASSYRPDEQYF.

This chain links TRBV7-9 with TRBJ1-4; D is unclear. CDR1 is SEHNR and CDR2 is FQNEAQ in the germline V gene (reference sequence). The CDR3 loop spans 13 amino acids. V dropped 5 bases and J dropped 5 bases, with 9 bases sitting between them. CDR3 sequence reads: CASSRDGNEKLFF. As DNA, the CDR3 is TGTGCCAGCAGCCGAGACGGGAATGAAAAACTGTTTTTT.

The chain is built from TRBV12-5 and TRBJ2-7; D may be TRBD1 or TRBD2 (6 bases each). This CDR3 has 12 residues. V dropped 5 bases and J dropped 4 bases, with 9 bases sitting between them. Per germline, CDR1 LGHNT and CDR2 FRNRAP. CDR3 sequence reads: CASGIGGYEQYF. In DNA form, the CDR3 reads TGTGCTAGTGGTATAGGGGGGTACGAGCAGTACTTC.

The V call is TRBV2, the J call TRBJ1-1; D is perhaps TRBD1 (6 bases). V was trimmed by 5 bases and J by 3 bases, leaving 10 bases between them. Germline assignment: CDR1 SNHLY and CDR2 FYNNEI. CDR3 length: 13 residues. The CDR3 nucleotides read TGTGCCAGCAGTACGCACAGGGACACTGAAGCTTTCTTT. This codes for CASSTHRDTEAFF.

The chain combines TRBV9 with TRBJ1-6; the D gene is possibly TRBD1 (5 bases). This CDR3 comprises 14 residues. V was cut by 3 bases and J by 6 bases, with 10 bases left in between. Germline loops: CDR1 SGDLS, CDR2 YYNGEE. DNA for the CDR3: TGTGCCAGCAGCGCGGACACGACTAATTCACCCCTCCACTTT. It translates to CASSADTTNSPLHF.

The V call is TRBV7-8, the J call TRBJ2-3, with 8 bases that match TRBD1. The CDR3 totals 20 residues. Germline lookup yields CDR1 SGHVS and CDR2 FQNEAQ. The J segment lost 2 bases and the V segment lost 5 bases, leaving 21 bases of the junction unmatched. CDR3: CASSPLRTGTPRASTDTQYF. CDR3 nucleotides: TGTGCCAGCAGCCCCCTCCGGACAGGGACTCCTAGGGCTTCCACAGATACGCAGTATTTT.

V gene TRBV11-1 combines with J gene TRBJ2-7; tentative D call: TRBD1 (6 bases). The V end was cut by 3 bases, the J end by 4 bases, with 10 bases between. CDR1 and CDR2 (germline): SGHAT, FQDESV (reference sequence). The CDR3 contains 13 residues. The CDR3 DNA reads as TGTGCCAGCAGCTTTCTACAGGGATACGAGCAGTACTTC. Residues: CASSFLQGYEQYF.

Details on this clone: It may be a read error: a sequence one base away is much more abundant. V and J are TRBV27 and TRBJ1-2; TRBD1 aligns across 8 bases. Trimming removed 10 bases from V and 4 bases from J; junction bases left unmatched: 8. Germline V lookup: CDR1 MNHEY, CDR2 SMNVEV (reference sequence). The CDR3 contains 13 residues. The DNA for the CDR3 is TGTGCCAACAGGGGAACAGGGGGCTATGGCTACACCTTC. Encoded protein: CANRGTGGYGYTF.

This clone occurred a few times. Written as DNA, the CDR3 is TGTGCCAGCAGCCTGACAGGGCAGCCTTTTAATTCACCCCTCCACTTT. Amino acid sequence: CASSLTGQPFNSPLHF. The chain is built from TRBV27 and TRBJ1-6, with TRBD1 matching over 7 bases. Germline lookup yields CDR1 MNHEY and CDR2 SMNVEV (reference sequence). CDR3 length: 16 residues. V shed 6 bases, J shed 6 bases, and the junction held 11 bases outside the gene matches.

This chain links TRBV19 with TRBJ1-2; D gene uncertain. Trimming shortened V by 0 bases and J by 1 base, and 9 bases separated the two germline ends. In germline, CDR1 is LNHDA, CDR2 SQIVND (reference sequence). The CDR3 length is 15 residues. Written as DNA, the CDR3 is TGTGCCAGTAGTATAGATCTCCAGGTTAACTATGGCTACACCTTC. Protein sequence: CASSIDLQVNYGYTF. The full variable domain, its missing parts supplied by reference TRBV19 and TRBJ1-2, is DGGITQSPKYLFRKEGQNVTLSCEQNLNHDAMYWYRQDPGQGLRLIYYSQIVNDFQKGDIAEGYSVSREKKESFPLTVTSAQKNPTAFYLCASSIDLQVNYGYTFGSGTRLTVV.

This clone was seen once. The chain has TRBV4-1 and TRBJ1-2; no definite D call. The CDR3 extends over 17 amino acids. Germline V gene sequence: CDR1 MGHRA, CDR2 YSYEKL. V lost 1 base, J lost 0 bases, and 15 bases lay in between. The CDR3 loop is CASSQGLRRSANYGYTF. CDR3 DNA sequence: TGCGCCAGCAGCCAAGGGTTGCGTCGGTCAGCTAACTATGGCTACACCTTC.

J is TRBJ2-1 and V is TRBV5-1; TRBD2 aligns across 8 bases. This CDR3 is built from 15 residues. V lost 4 bases to trimming and J lost 7 bases; unmatched junction nucleotides: 10. The germline V gene has CDR1 SGHRS and CDR2 YFSETQ. The CDR3 sequence is CASSDGSGNVNEQFF. CDR3 DNA sequence: TGCGCCAGCAGCGACGGTAGCGGGAACGTGAATGAGCAGTTCTTC.

This clone was seen just once. This chain joins TRBV4-1 and TRBJ1-2, with a weak D call TRBD1 (5 bases). V was clipped by 4 bases and J by 2 bases, with 11 bases between them. The CDR3 has 14 amino acids. The V gene's germline CDR1 is MGHRA and CDR2 YSYEKL. The CDR3 is CASSPTAGNYGYTF. In nucleotides, the CDR3 is TGCGCCAGCAGCCCAACCGCAGGGAACTATGGCTACACCTTC.

Of note for this clone: The sample holds other DNA sequences that translate to the same CDR3. The chain is built from TRBV29-1 and TRBJ2-3; 13 bases match TRBD2. V lost 6 bases to trimming and J lost 2 bases; unmatched junction nucleotides: 5. CDR3 size: 15 residues. The germline V gene has CDR1 SQVTM and CDR2 ANQGSEA. This chain's CDR3 is CSVPGTSGATDTQYF. CDR3 nucleotide sequence: TGCAGCGTCCCCGGGACTAGCGGGGCCACAGATACGCAGTATTTT.

This chain connects TRBV6-1 to TRBJ2-1; D unclear. CDR3 size: 14 residues. The V gene's germline CDR1 is MNHNS and CDR2 SASEGT. V gave up 7 bases and J gave up 0 bases, with 10 bases separating them. For the CDR3, the DNA is TGTGCCAGCATTCCGGCCCCCTCCTACAATGAGCAGTTCTTC. It codes for CASIPAPSYNEQFF.